Following are 4 T cell receptor beta chains from one sample sequenced in a study of identical twins. MiXCR, run by TCRdb on the 5' RACE reads, gives a single entry per CDR3 protein. This table holds hundreds of thousands of distinct CDR3 sequences, roughly 8% found once. In addition, the sample was reused for a study of yellow fever vaccine responses in identical twins.

The sample taken for sequencing was PBMCs. These receptors originate from a woman aged 18-29 years in good health.

This clonotype was detected only a few times. The chain employs TRBV5-1 and TRBJ2-6; a weak D match, TRBD2 (5 bases). The CDR3 spans 14 residues. CDR1 SGHRS and CDR2 YFSETQ come from the germline V gene. The ends were cut back, 4 bases at V and 2 bases at J, with 7 bases in the middle. The CDR3 loop is CASSPEAGANVLTF. In nucleotides, the CDR3 is TGCGCCAGCAGCCCGGAGGCTGGGGCCAACGTCCTGACTTTC.

This clonotype occurred a few times. This chain connects TRBV2 to TRBJ2-7, with TRBD1 matching over 10 bases. The CDR3 is 17 amino acids. From germline, CDR1 is SNHLY and CDR2 FYNNEI. V was pared by 8 bases and J by 3 bases, with 16 bases of the junction left unmatched. The CDR3 loop is CASVSGDRGWSGYEQYF. The CDR3, as DNA: TGTGCCAGCGTCAGTGGGGACAGGGGTTGGAGTGGCTACGAGCAGTACTTC.

This chain uses TRBV24-1 with TRBJ2-3; 10 bases map to TRBD1. Per the germline V gene, CDR1 is KGHDR and CDR2 is SFDVKD. The CDR3 runs to 16 residues. Unmatched junction bases numbered 9, after V lost 5 bases and J lost 5 bases. In DNA, the CDR3 is TGTGCCACCAGTGGTGCCGGGACAGGGGCATTAGATACGCAGTATTTT. Encoded protein: CATSGAGTGALDTQYF.

This clonotype was counted between two and nine times. This chain joins TRBV27 and TRBJ1-4, with TRBD1 identical over 7 bases. The CDR3 loop spans 14 amino acids. Germline V lookup: CDR1 MNHEY, CDR2 SMNVEV (reference sequence). Losses at the gene ends were 3 bases for V and 7 bases for J; bases not matched to a gene: 5. CDR3 sequence: CASSFRGSGEKLFF. CDR3 coding DNA: TGTGCCAGCAGTTTCAGGGGGTCGGGTGAAAAACTGTTTTTT.